This TCR beta chain originates from a study of blood T cells in healthy people across ages. Study observations and caveats: Across the age range, TCR beta diversity per million T cells fell in a roughly linear way. Diversity estimates drawn from one million T cells were deemed underestimates. Bulk PBMC profiling left naive and antigen-experienced comparisons inconclusive.

As to this clonotype: Its antigen is not identified.

Alongside a J-beta primer mix, a sample-barcoded 5' primer served in a second PCR lasting about 7 to 11 cycles. From each sample, at least 2.5 million paired-end reads containing CDR3 were obtained. TCRdb ran MiXCR on the 5' RACE reads and lists one entry per CDR3 protein. The sample consists of about 780,000 distinct CDR3 sequences, 35% to 60% of them appearing once. Sequenced: blood. This TCR was recovered from a man at least 80 years old in good health.

CDR3 DNA: TGCGCCAGCAGCTCGGGACTAGCGCCTCAAGAGACCCAGTACTTC. Translated: CASSSGLAPQETQYF. V gene TRBV5-1 combines with J gene TRBJ2-5, with 10 bases matching TRBD2. Germline CDR1 reads SGHRS; CDR2 reads YFSETQ. The trim removed 3 bases at V and 2 bases at J, leaving 4 bases unmatched. The CDR3 is 15 residues long.